The count of the clone carrying this T cell receptor (beta chain) is one. CDR3 length: 15 amino acids. Germline CDR1 MRHNA, CDR2 SNTAGT. The V gene end was trimmed by 3 bases and the J gene end by 7 bases; junction bases not matched to a gene: 6. The sample belongs to a study of blood T cell repertoires in COVID-19. Authors' analysis steps: The assay estimated nucleated cells by amplifying reference gene primers. The table came from immunoSEQ multiplex PCR; TCRdb's copy has only in-frame clones and leaves some out. V and J calls and clone size come straight from that table; D and trimming were deduced from the DNA. This table holds roughly 260,000 clones, about 89% found once. The study counted Cohort 3 donors as recovered given two negative PCRs, clearance, or symptom resolution.

This receptor was taken from a young woman who had recovered from COVID-19. Sequenced material: PBMCs or T cells enriched from blood (not recorded which). The chain carries TRBV6-4 and TRBJ2-1; 10 bases map to TRBD1. CDR3 residues: CASSEVGTGDNEQFF. CDR3 in DNA: TGTGCCAGCAGTGAAGTAGGGACAGGGGATAATGAGCAGTTCTTC.